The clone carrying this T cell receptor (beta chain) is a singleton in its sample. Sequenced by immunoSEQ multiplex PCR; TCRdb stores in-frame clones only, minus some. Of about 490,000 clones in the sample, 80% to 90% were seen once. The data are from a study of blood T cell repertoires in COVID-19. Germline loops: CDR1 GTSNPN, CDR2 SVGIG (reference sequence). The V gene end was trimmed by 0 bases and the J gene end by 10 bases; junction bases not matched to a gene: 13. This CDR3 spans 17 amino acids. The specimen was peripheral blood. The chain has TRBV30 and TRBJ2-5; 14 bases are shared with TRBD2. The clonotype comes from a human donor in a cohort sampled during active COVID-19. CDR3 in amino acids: CAWSVGLAGGHGGGQYF. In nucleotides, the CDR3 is TGTGCCTGGAGTGTAGGACTAGCGGGAGGCCATGGGGGGGGCCAGTACTTC. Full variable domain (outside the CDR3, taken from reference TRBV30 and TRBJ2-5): SQTIHQWPATLVQPVGSPLSLECTVEGTSNPNLYWYRQAAGRGLQLLFYSVGIGQISSEVPQNLSASRPQDRQFILSSKKLLLSDSGFYLCAWSVGLAGGHGGGQYFGPGTRLLVL.